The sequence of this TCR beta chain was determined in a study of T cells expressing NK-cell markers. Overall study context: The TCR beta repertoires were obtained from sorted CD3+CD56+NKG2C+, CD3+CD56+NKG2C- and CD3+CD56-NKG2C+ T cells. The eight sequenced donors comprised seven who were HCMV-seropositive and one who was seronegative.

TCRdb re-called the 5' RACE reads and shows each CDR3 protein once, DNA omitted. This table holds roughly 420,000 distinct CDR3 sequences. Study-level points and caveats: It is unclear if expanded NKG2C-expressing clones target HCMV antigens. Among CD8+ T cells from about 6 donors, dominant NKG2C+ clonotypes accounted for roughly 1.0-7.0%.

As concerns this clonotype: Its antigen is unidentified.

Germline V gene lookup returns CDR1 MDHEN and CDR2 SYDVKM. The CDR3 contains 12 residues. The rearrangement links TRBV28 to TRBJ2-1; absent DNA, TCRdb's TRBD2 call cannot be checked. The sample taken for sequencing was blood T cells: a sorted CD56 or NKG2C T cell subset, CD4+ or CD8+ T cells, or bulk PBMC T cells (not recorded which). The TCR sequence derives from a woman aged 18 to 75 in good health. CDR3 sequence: CASSFLAGEQFF.